Listed below are T cell receptor beta chains from one sample, sequenced in a study of response to subunit inactivated influenza vaccine. TCRdb re-analysed the RT-PCR reads in MiXCR, keeping a single row per CDR3 protein. The data hold 650,000 to 850,000 distinct CDR3 sequences, with roughly 13% observed a single time. The source was PBMCs from blood, collected 14 days before vaccination. The receptors derive from a man aged 45-60 years who received an inactivated influenza vaccine. Both conserved end residues are part of each CDR3. Some rows mark clone size as missing; the rest say once, few, many or name a class of expanded clone.

j_gene	v_gene	abundance	CDR3aa
TRBJ2-3	TRBV25-1	.	CASSEAQGADTQYF
TRBJ2-3	TRBV5-6	few	CASSPSREYTDTQYF
TRBJ2-5	TRBV12-3/TRBV12-4	.	CASRKSGTGGRETQYF
TRBJ2-7	TRBV7-2	few	CASRETGLSEQYF
TRBJ2-1	TRBV6-1	few	CASSPRTGSYNEQFF
TRBJ2-5	TRBV6-2/TRBV6-3	few	CASSRDPRGLETQYF
TRBJ1-1	TRBV5-5	few	CASSPRLLVLNTEAFF
TRBJ2-5	TRBV15	.	CATSRLRGWRETQYF
TRBJ1-2	TRBV12-3/TRBV12-4	few	CASRTRRYGYTF
TRBJ2-7	TRBV30	once	CAWSVTRTSGRAREHF
TRBJ2-3	TRBV20-1	.	CSATTSGNTDTQYF
TRBJ2-1	TRBV20-1	many	CSARDIISYNEQFF